The clone carrying this T cell receptor (beta chain) came up a few times. A second PCR of 7 to 11 cycles used a sample-barcoded 5' primer and a J-beta primer mix. TCRdb processed the 5' RACE reads anew with MiXCR; each CDR3 protein has one entry. This table has approximately 1.5 million distinct CDR3 sequences, about 35% appearing once. V lost 6 bases, J lost 2 bases, and 14 bases lay in between. Germline lookup yields CDR1 MNHEY and CDR2 SMNVEV (reference sequence). The CDR3 is 15 amino acids. The sample is drawn from a study of blood T cells in healthy people across ages. The sample comprised blood. The clonotype comes from a woman in her twenties or thirties in good health. This sequence joins TRBV27 and TRBJ2-1, with D possibly matching TRBD2 (6 bases). CDR3 in DNA: TGTGCCAGCAGCCCGGGGGTAGGGACCTACAATGAGCAGTTCTTC. It specifies CASSPGVGTYNEQFF.